The present T cell receptor beta chain was sequenced within a study of blood T cell repertoires in COVID-19 (dated by TCRdb to the early 2020s). As for the study more broadly: The collaborator samples originated in the United States, Italy and Spain and spanned the acute and convalescent phases of COVID-19. The samples were drawn from two sources: the first 160 participants of the ongoing ImmuneRACE study, and 950 to 1,500 subjects contributed by 6 global collaborators. Deeply sampled blood TCRbeta repertoires from subjects exposed to, actively infected with, or recovered from COVID-19 were included in the dataset. The repertoires were made available in a free public database intended to serve as a resource for research on the immune response to SARS-CoV-2. Where available, HLA class I and class II types were obtained from metadata supplied by the sample provider rather than from assay-based typing. Nearly every sample came with metadata listing a de-identified subject ID, COVID-19 status, age in years and sex. The prospective study material was composed of cDNA or gDNA derived from T cells, B-cell-depleted T cells, or PBMCs.

In Seattle, one collaborating source enrolled patients while the infection was active and tracked those patients longitudinally over the course of disease. The collaborating institutions used their own protocols to collect whole blood in K2EDTA tubes. For TCRbeta analysis, collaborator samples were shipped as frozen whole blood, as isolated PBMCs, or as DNA extracted from either sample type. TCRbeta CDR3 regions were amplified from genomic DNA using the immunoSEQ Assay, a bias-controlled multiplex PCR. Per the original workflow: Within the assay, amplification of reference gene primers was used to estimate how many nucleated cells each sample contained. To quantify the absolute abundance of each unique TCRbeta CDR3 rearrangement, sequence reads were collapsed and filtered. For each sample, productive Simpson clonality was calculated as the square root of Simpson's diversity index over productive rearrangements. Entries here come from immuneACCESS through TCRdb and include only in-frame sequences with V and J called. Some clones fail to appear in such tables; in the studies checked, an unresolved V gene covers under half of the shortfall, and the cause of the remainder is unknown. V and J calls and clone size are as listed in that table; D and trimming were resolved from the DNA. The sample table records hundreds of thousands of clones; 88% of these occur just once. 10% of the sample goes to the ten largest clones.

The CDR3, cysteine through phenylalanine, is 12 amino acids long. Only the CDR3 DNA stays, 36 bases, in frame from base 1. In the case of this clone: Its antigen target is currently unknown. Base qualities were left out, and no much larger clone turns up one base away.

Study-wide findings and limitations: The amount of clinical and demographic metadata varied by source and participant and was provided uncurated.

The TCR sequence derives from a woman aged 70 to 79 with COVID-19, enrolled during active disease. The chain links TRBV21-1 with TRBJ1-5. TRBV21-1 is a pseudogene segment. The sequencing sample was made of peripheral blood. The CDR3 is CASMKVRQPQHF. The DNA sequence is as follows: TGTGCCAGCATGAAGGTGCGGCAGCCCCAGCATTTT.